What follows describes a single T cell receptor (beta chain). Authors of the study amplified TCR beta CDR3 regions from RNA transcripts. HTBI primers drove first-round RT-PCR of the TCR CDR3. One entry per CDR3 protein, called by TCRdb with MiXCR from the multiplex PCR reads. In the table there are around 340,000 distinct CDR3 sequences, about a sixth of which are singletons. Patients aged 18 to 65 with hyperthyroidism were newly diagnosed, with duration under 2 months. In making diagnoses, clinical symptoms, serum thyroxine and TRAb, thyroid ultrasound and orbital computed tomography were all used. PBMCs stemmed from more than 7.5 ml fresh peripheral blood. The data were taken from a study of T cells in Graves' hyperthyroidism and ophthalmopathy. The germline gives CDR1 SGHDT, CDR2 YYEEEE. The junction had 13 bases not matched to a gene; V was cut back by 3 bases and J by 5 bases. This CDR3 has 18 amino acids.

The receptor comes from a woman in her thirties with Graves' hyperthyroidism that later progressed to Graves' ophthalmopathy. V and J are TRBV5-6 and TRBJ2-2; 10 nucleotides agree with TRBD1. Input material: blood. CDR3 loop: CASSWTGTGDFGTGELFF. The CDR3 DNA sequence: TGTGCCAGCAGCTGGACCGGGACAGGGGATTTCGGGACCGGGGAGCTGTTTTTT.